The 6 T cell receptor beta chains below come from one sample, sequenced in a study of CD8+CD57+ T cells in acquired aplastic anemia. For sequencing, patients were chosen who had shown expansion of CD8+CD57+ cells by flow cytometry. The use of genomic DNA as template underpinned the TCR beta VDJ and CDR3 profiling. From the reads, TCRdb called clonotypes with MiXCR, one entry per CDR3 protein. The table records around 500,000 distinct CDR3 sequences, more than 25% of them present only once. Sequenced: sorted CD4+, CD8+, or CD8+CD57+ T cells (not recorded which) from PBMCs. The receptors here all came from a human donor with aplastic anemia.

The V call is TRBV5-1, the J call TRBJ2-7, with D maybe TRBD1 (5 bases). V was clipped by 5 bases and J by 5 bases, with 17 bases between them. Germline V gene sequence: CDR1 SGHRS, CDR2 YFSETQ. The length of the CDR3 is 14 residues. This chain's CDR3 is CASRLGPGQNEQYF. CDR3 DNA: TGCGCCAGCAGACTGGGGCCCGGGCAAAACGAGCAGTACTTC.

This clonotype came up many times. The chain links TRBV6-1 to TRBJ1-2; 10 bases are shared with TRBD1. Unmatched junction bases numbered 5, after V lost 3 bases and J lost 7 bases. This CDR3 spans 14 amino acids. Germline lookup yields CDR1 MNHNS and CDR2 SASEGT. The chain's CDR3 is CASSEDRGSGGYTF. The DNA of the CDR3 is TGTGCCAGCAGTGAGGACAGGGGGAGCGGTGGCTACACCTTC.

This clonotype was counted many times. The gene calls are TRBV7-2 and TRBJ2-5; 9 nucleotides agree with TRBD2. The CDR3 has 15 amino acids. V shed 2 bases and J 4 bases; nucleotides not matched to a gene: 5. Germline assignment: CDR1 SGHTA and CDR2 FQGNSA. The CDR3 DNA reads as TGTGCCAGCAGCTTAAGGCGGGAGGGCCGAGAGACCCAGTACTTC. This sequence encodes CASSLRREGRETQYF.

The CDR3 reads CAISDYGGSYNEQFF. CDR3 in DNA: TGTGCCATCAGTGATTACGGGGGGAGCTACAATGAGCAGTTCTTC. The rearrangement links TRBV10-3 to TRBJ2-1; 7 bases agree with TRBD2. CDR3 size: 15 residues. J lost 3 bases, V lost 3 bases, and 5 bases had no gene match. CDR1 is ENHRY and CDR2 is SYGVKD in the germline V gene.

This clonotype was recorded many times. CDR3 sequence reads: CASSEASGLFTEAFF. The CDR3 DNA is TGTGCCAGCAGTGAAGCATCAGGGTTATTCACTGAAGCTTTCTTT. This sequence joins TRBV2 and TRBJ1-1; D is perhaps TRBD1 (5 bases). Trimming took 0 bases from V and 4 from J, leaving 12 bases between them. The CDR3 spans 15 residues. Germline assignment: CDR1 SNHLY and CDR2 FYNNEI.

Regarding this clonotype: A single base separates this from a much larger clone, so it may be a read error. The chain recombines TRBV5-4 with TRBJ1-2; unclear D gene. Germline CDR1 and CDR2: SGHNT and YYREEE (reference sequence). The CDR3 has 14 residues. The CDR3 reads CASSLGRTGGGCTF. The CDR3 DNA is TGTGCCAGCAGTCTTGGGAGGACCGGCGGTGGCTGCACCTTC.